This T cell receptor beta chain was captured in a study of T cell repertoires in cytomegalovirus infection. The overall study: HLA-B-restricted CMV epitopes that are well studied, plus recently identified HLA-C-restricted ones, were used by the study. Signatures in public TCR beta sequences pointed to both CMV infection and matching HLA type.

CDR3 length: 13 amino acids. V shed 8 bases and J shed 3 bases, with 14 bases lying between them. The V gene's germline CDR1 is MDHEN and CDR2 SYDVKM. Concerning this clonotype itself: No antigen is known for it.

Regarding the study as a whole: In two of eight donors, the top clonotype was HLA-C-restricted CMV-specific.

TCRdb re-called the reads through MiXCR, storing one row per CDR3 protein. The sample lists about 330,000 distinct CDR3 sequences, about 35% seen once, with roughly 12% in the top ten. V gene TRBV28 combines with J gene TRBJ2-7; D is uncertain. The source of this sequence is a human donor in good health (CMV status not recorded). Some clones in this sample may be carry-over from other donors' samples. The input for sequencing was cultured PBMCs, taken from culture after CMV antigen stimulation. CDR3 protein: CASSDQNFYEQYF. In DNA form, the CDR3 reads TGTGCCAGCTCCGACCAAAACTTCTACGAGCAGTACTTC.